This TCR beta chain was retrieved from a study of shared clonotypes between healthy human individuals. The CDR3 runs to 14 residues. Germline lookup yields CDR1 MNHEY and CDR2 SMNVEV (reference sequence). In the source study's methods: Owing to the provision of junction-only sequences devoid of quality scores by immunoSEQ, filtering differed. The table came from immunoSEQ multiplex PCR; TCRdb's copy has only in-frame clones and leaves some out. The V and J calls and the clone size are those of that table, but D and trimming were determined from the DNA. The repertoire has roughly 2.2 million clones, around 93% of them found once; the top ten carry more than 0.35%. The donors, healthy adults who were HIV-negative, had experienced no recent acute infections or vaccinations. From CD4+ cells came CD45RA+ naive and CD45RA-negative memory subsets. A note on this clone: Its antigen is unknown. An end of the junction does not agree with germline; a read error may underlie this.

Study observations and caveats: In contrast to clonotypes shared by all four donors, non-shared clonotypes had lower generation probabilities.

The sample was naive CD4+ T cells from PBMCs. Subset defined: CD45RA+ positively selected. The source is a man between 18 and 29 years old in good health. Some clones in this sample may be carry-over from other donors' samples. The chain carries TRBV27 and TRBJ2-1; 13 bases fit TRBD2. The CDR3 reads CASSFSGLAGVSVF. The CDR3 nucleotides are TGTGCCAGCAGTTTTTCCGGACTAGCGGGAGTTTCTGTCTTC.